The 4 T cell receptor beta chains given below trace back to one sample, sequenced in a study of cytomegalovirus exposure and HLA in healthy donors. 13 Jbeta primers and 60 Vbeta primers were used for the PCR. Assay used: immunoSEQ multiplex PCR; TCRdb lists only in-frame clones, some missing. The sample shows just over 150,000 clones, roughly 73% of them seen only once. The source material was PBMCs. Receptor source: a woman aged 25 to 45 in good health and CMV-seronegative.

The chain combines TRBV4-1 with TRBJ2-3, with D possibly being TRBD2 (5 bases). Trimming shortened V by 4 bases and J by 0 bases, and 11 bases separated the two germline ends. This CDR3 is 15 amino acids long. The germline V gene encodes CDR1 MGHRA and CDR2 YSYEKL. For the CDR3, the DNA is TGCGCCAGCAGCCTGGCTAGCCGGAGCACAGATACGCAGTATTTT. Protein sequence: CASSLASRSTDTQYF.

This chain uses TRBV28 with TRBJ2-5; 7 positions match TRBD1. This CDR3 is 15 amino acids long. CDR1 and CDR2 from the germline V gene are MDHEN and SYDVKM. The V segment lost 3 bases and the J segment 2 bases; nucleotides outside the gene matches: 6. In nucleotides, the CDR3 is TGTGCCAGCAGTTTCGTTGGGACAGCTCAAGAGACCCAGTACTTC. As protein: CASSFVGTAQETQYF.

The chain combines TRBV30 with TRBJ1-5; D unresolved. The germline CDR1 and CDR2 sequences are GTSNPN and SVGIG (reference sequence). The CDR3 runs to 16 residues. V lost 3 bases and J 0 bases, leaving 15 bases between the germline ends. CDR3 nucleotides: TGTGCCTGGAGCGCACGACCCGGGTCTAGCAATCAGCCCCAGCATTTT. It translates to CAWSARPGSSNQPQHF. Variable domain in full (rest from reference TRBV30 and TRBJ1-5): SQTIHQWPATLVQPVGSPLSLECTVEGTSNPNLYWYRQAAGRGLQLLFYSVGIGQISSEVPQNLSASRPQDRQFILSSKKLLLSDSGFYLCAWSARPGSSNQPQHFGDGTRLSIL.

The chain links TRBV5-1 to TRBJ1-1; 8 bases fit TRBD1. The CDR3 loop spans 19 amino acids. With V trimmed by 6 bases and J by 0 bases, 19 bases remained unmatched. The germline V gene has CDR1 SGHRS and CDR2 YFSETQ. The CDR3 DNA follows: TGCGCCAGCACACCCCGACTTACCTCGACAGGGGCCCTGAACACTGAAGCTTTCTTT. It yields the protein CASTPRLTSTGALNTEAFF.